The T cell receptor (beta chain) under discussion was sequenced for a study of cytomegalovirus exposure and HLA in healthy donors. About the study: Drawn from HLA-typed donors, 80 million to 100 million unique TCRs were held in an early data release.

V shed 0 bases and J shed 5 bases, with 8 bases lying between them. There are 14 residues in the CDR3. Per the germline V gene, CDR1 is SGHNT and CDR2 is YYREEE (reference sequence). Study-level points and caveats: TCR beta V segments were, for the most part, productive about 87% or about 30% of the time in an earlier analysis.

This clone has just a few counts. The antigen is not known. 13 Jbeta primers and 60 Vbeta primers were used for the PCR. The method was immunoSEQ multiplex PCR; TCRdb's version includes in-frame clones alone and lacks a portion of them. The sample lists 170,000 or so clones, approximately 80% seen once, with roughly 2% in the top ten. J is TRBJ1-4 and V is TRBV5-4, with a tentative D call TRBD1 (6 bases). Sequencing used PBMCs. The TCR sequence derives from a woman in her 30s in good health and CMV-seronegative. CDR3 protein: CASSLDRVNEKLFF. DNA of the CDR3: TGTGCCAGCAGCTTGGACAGGGTCAATGAAAAACTGTTTTTT.